The rows below give T cell receptor beta chains drawn from one sample of a study of blood T cell repertoires in COVID-19. Profiled with immunoSEQ multiplex PCR; TCRdb holds only in-frame clones, not every one. Of a few hundred thousand clones listed, 82% were seen once; the top ten hold approximately 3.1%. Specimen: PBMCs or T cells enriched from blood (not recorded which). The receptors were gathered from a woman aged 60-70 years who had recovered from COVID-19. Both conserved end residues are part of each CDR3. The D gene is left open where the match is weak. Clone sizes are given selectively: once, few, many, or a class where the clone is expanded.

CDR3aa,CDR3nt,j_gene,v_gene,abundance,d_gene
CASSPLRVGGNEQFF,TGTGCCAGCAGCCCTTTGCGGGTGGGAGGAAATGAGCAGTTCTTC,TRBJ2-1,TRBV3-1/TRBV3-2,NA,NA
CASSSDRSNTEAFF,TGTGCCAGCAGCTCTGACAGATCAAACACTGAAGCTTTCTTT,TRBJ1-1,TRBV11-2,NA,NA
CASSLTTSGLYDTQYF,TGTGCCAGCAGCCTAACCACTAGCGGATTGTATGATACGCAGTATTTT,TRBJ2-3,TRBV11-2,NA,TRBD2
CSVGTGIYNSPLHF,TGCAGCGTTGGGACAGGGATCTATAATTCACCCCTCCACTTT,TRBJ1-6,TRBV29-1,NA,TRBD1
CASSPQDTPSPLHF,TGTGCCAGCAGCCCCCAGGACACCCCCTCACCCCTCCACTTT,TRBJ1-6,TRBV3-1/TRBV3-2,NA,NA
CASSLSIDQPQHF,TGTGCCAGCAGCTTAAGTATAGATCAGCCCCAGCATTTT,TRBJ1-5,TRBV7-3,NA,NA
CASIQSAITVSYEQYF,TGTGCCAGCATACAAAGCGCCATAACGGTCTCCTACGAGCAGTACTTC,TRBJ2-7,TRBV21-1,NA,NA
CASSITAGGSYNEQFF,TGTGCCAGTAGTATAACGGCGGGAGGGTCCTACAATGAGCAGTTCTTC,TRBJ2-1,TRBV19,NA,TRBD2
CASSFGSSDTQYF,TGTGCCAGCAGTTTCGGGAGTTCGGATACGCAGTATTTT,TRBJ2-3,TRBV2,NA,NA
CASSYSRQVYEQYF,TGTGCCAGCAGTTATTCGCGACAGGTCTACGAGCAGTACTTC,TRBJ2-7,TRBV6-5,NA,NA
CASVLSGGTRETQYF,TGTGCTAGTGTCCTTTCCGGGGGGACCCGGGAGACCCAGTACTTC,TRBJ2-5,TRBV12-5,NA,TRBD2
CASSLVGQLSTDTQYF,TGTGCCAGCAGCCTTGTAGGACAGCTAAGCACAGATACGCAGTATTTT,TRBJ2-3,TRBV6-2/TRBV6-3,once,NA
CASSAGQGWLPAGGPGETQYF,TGCGCCAGCAGCGCGGGACAGGGGTGGCTTCCCGCGGGAGGGCCGGGAGAGACCCAGTACTTC,TRBJ2-5,TRBV10-1,NA,NA
CASSPARSGNQPQHF,TGTGCCAGCAGCCCAGCTCGTTCCGGCAATCAGCCCCAGCATTTT,TRBJ1-5,TRBV6-2/TRBV6-3,NA,NA
CASSPNQAGEKLFF,TGTGCCAGCAGCCCGAACCAGGCGGGAGAAAAACTGTTTTTT,TRBJ1-4,TRBV7-2,NA,NA